This T cell receptor beta chain comes out of a study of blood T cell repertoires in COVID-19. Overall study: From the United States, Italy and Spain came samples of acute and convalescent COVID-19. PBMCs, B-cell-depleted T cells, or T cells were the source of the cDNA or gDNA that made up the material.

Per the study methods: Amplification from reference gene primers served as the basis for estimated nucleated cell counts. The repertoire was sequenced with immunoSEQ multiplex PCR; TCRdb's copy has only in-frame clones and lacks some. V and J calls and clone size are copied from that table; D and trimming were computed from the DNA. Of fewer than 85,000 clones listed, about 80% were seen once; the top ten hold about 6%. Trimming removed 2 bases from V and 5 bases from J; junction bases left unmatched: 3. Germline CDR1 reads KGHDR; CDR2 reads SFDVKD. This CDR3 is 15 amino acids long. The chain combines TRBV24-1 with TRBJ1-5; 9 bases align to TRBD1. Sample: peripheral blood. This TCR came from an older woman with acute or convalescent COVID-19. DNA of the CDR3: TGTGCCACCAGTGATTCCCGGACAGGGGATCAGCCCCAGCATTTT. Amino acids: CATSDSRTGDQPQHF.